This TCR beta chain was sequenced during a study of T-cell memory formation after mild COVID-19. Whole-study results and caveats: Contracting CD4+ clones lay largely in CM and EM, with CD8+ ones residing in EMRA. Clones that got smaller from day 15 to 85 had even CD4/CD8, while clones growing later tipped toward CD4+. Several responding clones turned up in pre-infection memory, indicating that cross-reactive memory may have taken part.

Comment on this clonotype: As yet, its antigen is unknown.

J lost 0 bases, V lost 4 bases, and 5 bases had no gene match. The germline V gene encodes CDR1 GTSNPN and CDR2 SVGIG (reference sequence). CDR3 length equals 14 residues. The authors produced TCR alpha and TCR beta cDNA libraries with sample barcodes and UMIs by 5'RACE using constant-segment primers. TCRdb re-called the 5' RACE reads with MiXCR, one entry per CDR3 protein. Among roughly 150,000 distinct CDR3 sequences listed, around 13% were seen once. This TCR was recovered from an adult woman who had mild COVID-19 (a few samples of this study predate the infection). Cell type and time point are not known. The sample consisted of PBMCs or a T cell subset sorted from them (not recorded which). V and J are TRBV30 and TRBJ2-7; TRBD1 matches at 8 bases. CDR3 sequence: CAWNRGVSSYEQYF. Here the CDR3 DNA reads TGTGCCTGGAACAGGGGGGTGAGCTCCTACGAGCAGTACTTC.